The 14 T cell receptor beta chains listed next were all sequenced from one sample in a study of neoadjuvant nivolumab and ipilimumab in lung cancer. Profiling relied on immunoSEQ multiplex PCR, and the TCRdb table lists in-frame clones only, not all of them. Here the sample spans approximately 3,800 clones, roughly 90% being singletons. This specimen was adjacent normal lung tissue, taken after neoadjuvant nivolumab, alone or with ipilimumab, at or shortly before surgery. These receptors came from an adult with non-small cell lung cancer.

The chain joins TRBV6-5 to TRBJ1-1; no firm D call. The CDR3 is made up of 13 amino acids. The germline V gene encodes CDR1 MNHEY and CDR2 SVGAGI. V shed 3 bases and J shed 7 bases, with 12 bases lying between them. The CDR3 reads CASSYGQTREAFF. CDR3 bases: TGTGCCAGCAGTTATGGGCAGACCCGTGAAGCTTTCTTT.

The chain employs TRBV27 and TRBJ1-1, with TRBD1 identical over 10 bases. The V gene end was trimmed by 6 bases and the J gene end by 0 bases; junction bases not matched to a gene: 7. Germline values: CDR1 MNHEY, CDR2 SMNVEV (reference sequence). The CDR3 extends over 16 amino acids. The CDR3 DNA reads TGTGCCAGCAGCCGGGGGACAGGGGCCCTGAACACTGAAGCTTTCTTT. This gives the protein CASSRGTGALNTEAFF.

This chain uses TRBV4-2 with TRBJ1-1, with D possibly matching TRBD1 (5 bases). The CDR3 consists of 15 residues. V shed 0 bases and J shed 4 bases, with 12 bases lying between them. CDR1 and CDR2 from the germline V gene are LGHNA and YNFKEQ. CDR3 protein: CASSQDLRGGTEAFF. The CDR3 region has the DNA TGTGCCAGCAGCCAAGATCTACGTGGGGGCACTGAAGCTTTCTTT.

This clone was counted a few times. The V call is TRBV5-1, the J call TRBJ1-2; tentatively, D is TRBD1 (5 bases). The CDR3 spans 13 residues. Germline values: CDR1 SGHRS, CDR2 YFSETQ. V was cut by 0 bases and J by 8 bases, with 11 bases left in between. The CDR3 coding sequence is TGCGCCAGCAGCTTGGCGGGGGTACGAGGCTACACCTTC. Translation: CASSLAGVRGYTF. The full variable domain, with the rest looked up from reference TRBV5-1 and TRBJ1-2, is KAGVTQTPRYLIKTRGQQVTLSCSPISGHRSVSWYQQTPGQGLQFLFEYFSETQRNKGNFPGRFSGRQFSNSRSEMNVSTLELGDSALYLCASSLAGVRGYTFGSGTRLTVV.

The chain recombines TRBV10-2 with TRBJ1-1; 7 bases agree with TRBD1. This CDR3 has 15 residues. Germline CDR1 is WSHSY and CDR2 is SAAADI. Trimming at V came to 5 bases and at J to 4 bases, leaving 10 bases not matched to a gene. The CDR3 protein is CASSRTGRGRTEAFF. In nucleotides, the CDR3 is TGCGCCAGCAGTCGGACAGGAAGGGGTCGCACTGAAGCTTTCTTT.

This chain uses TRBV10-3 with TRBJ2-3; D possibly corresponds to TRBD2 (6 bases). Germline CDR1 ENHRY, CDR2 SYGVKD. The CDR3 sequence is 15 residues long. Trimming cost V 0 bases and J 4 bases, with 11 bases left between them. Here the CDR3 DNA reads TGTGCCATCAGTGAGTCGACCGGAGGGGCAGATACGCAGTATTTT. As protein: CAISESTGGADTQYF.

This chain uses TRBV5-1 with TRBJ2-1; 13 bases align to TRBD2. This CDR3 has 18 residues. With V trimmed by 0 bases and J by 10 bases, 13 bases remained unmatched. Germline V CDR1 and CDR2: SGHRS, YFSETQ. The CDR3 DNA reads TGCGCCAGCAGCTTGGGACTAGCGGGAGGAGTGGTTGTACGGGAGCAGTTCTTC. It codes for CASSLGLAGGVVVREQFF.

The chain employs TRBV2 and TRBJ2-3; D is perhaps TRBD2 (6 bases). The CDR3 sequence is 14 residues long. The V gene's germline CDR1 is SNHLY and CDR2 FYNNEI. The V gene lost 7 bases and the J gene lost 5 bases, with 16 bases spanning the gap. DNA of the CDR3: TGTGCCAGCATCGGGAGCAGGGTCGGAGATACGCAGTATTTT. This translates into CASIGSRVGDTQYF.

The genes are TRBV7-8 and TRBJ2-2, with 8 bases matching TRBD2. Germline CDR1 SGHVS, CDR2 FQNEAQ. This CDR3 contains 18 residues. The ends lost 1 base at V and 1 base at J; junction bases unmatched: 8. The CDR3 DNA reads TGTGCCAGCAGCTTAGGGGTTTGGAGCGGGAGGAACACCGGGGAGCTGTTTTTT. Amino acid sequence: CASSLGVWSGRNTGELFF.

The CDR3 loop reads CASSHWGDGNTEAFF. The DNA of the CDR3 is TGTGCCAGCAGCCATTGGGGGGACGGCAACACTGAAGCTTTCTTT. V and J are TRBV11-2 and TRBJ1-1, with D maybe TRBD1 (5 bases). The CDR3 runs to 15 residues. Per the germline V gene, CDR1 is SGHAT and CDR2 is FQNNGV. V lost 5 bases to trimming and J lost 2 bases, with 15 bases between them.

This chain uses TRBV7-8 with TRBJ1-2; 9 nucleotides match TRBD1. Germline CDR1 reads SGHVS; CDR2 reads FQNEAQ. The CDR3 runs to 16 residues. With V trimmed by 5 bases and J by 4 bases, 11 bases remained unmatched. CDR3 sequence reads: CASSLNRGLRFYGYTF. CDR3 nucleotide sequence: TGTGCCAGCAGCCTCAACAGGGGGCTAAGATTCTATGGCTACACCTTC. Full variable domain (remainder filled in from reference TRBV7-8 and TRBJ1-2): GAGVSQSPRYKVAKRGQDVALRCDPISGHVSLFWYQQALGQGPEFLTYFQNEAQLDKSGLPSDRFFAERPEGSVSTLKIQRTQQEDSAVYLCASSLNRGLRFYGYTFGSGTRLTVV.

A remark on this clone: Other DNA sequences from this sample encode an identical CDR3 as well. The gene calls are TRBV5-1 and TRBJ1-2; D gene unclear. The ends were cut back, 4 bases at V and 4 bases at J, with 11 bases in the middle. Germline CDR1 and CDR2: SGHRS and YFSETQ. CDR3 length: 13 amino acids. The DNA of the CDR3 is TGCGCCAGCAGCGTAGACGGCCCCTATGGCTACACCTTC. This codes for CASSVDGPYGYTF.

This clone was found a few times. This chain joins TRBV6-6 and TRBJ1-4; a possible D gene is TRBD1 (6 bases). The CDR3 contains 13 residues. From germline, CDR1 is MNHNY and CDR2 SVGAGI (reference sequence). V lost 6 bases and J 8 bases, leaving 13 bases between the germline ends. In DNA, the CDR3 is TGTGCCAGCAGGGGGGCGGCTCTCGAAAAACTGTTTTTT. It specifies CASRGAALEKLFF.

This chain's CDR3 is CASSWISVGTGATIYEQYF. In DNA form, the CDR3 reads TGCGCCAGCAGCTGGATAAGCGTGGGGACAGGTGCAACTATATACGAGCAGTACTTC. J is TRBJ2-7 and V is TRBV5-1; 8 bases line up with TRBD1. The CDR3 extends over 19 amino acids. Trimming cost V 3 bases and J 4 bases; bases outside gene matches: 21. The germline gives CDR1 SGHRS, CDR2 YFSETQ.